The next 23 T cell receptor beta chains were all read from a single sample in a study of T cell changes during pregnancy in multiple sclerosis. TCRdb's copy holds only in-frame clones and misses some; the assay was immunoSEQ multiplex PCR. Among tens of thousands of clones, under 95% were seen once, and the ten largest hold roughly 1.6%. This specimen was peripheral blood, taken after pregnancy. These receptors were taken from a female donor with multiple sclerosis, enrolled in a pregnancy study.

The CDR3 nucleotides are TGTGCCAGCAGCCTAACGGGACAACAAGAGACCCAGTACTTC. It translates to CASSLTGQQETQYF. The chain couples TRBV7-9 to TRBJ2-5; weak D call: TRBD1 (6 bases). Per the germline V gene, CDR1 is SEHNR and CDR2 is FQNEAQ (reference sequence). V was cut by 5 bases and J by 2 bases, with 12 bases left in between. This CDR3 has 14 residues.

The J gene is TRBJ2-7, the V gene TRBV15; 7 bases match TRBD1. With V trimmed by 0 bases and J by 7 bases, 6 bases remained unmatched. The CDR3 runs 14 residues. Germline-derived CDR1 and CDR2 are LNHNV and YYDKDF (reference sequence). CDR3 DNA sequence: TGTGCCACCAGCAGAGATGGAACAGGGGAAGAGCAGTACTTC. This codes for CATSRDGTGEEQYF.

The V call is TRBV7-9, the J call TRBJ1-1, with a tentative D call TRBD1 (6 bases). The V and J ends lost 0 bases and 1 base respectively, with 6 bases between them. The CDR3 length is 14 residues. The germline V gene encodes CDR1 SEHNR and CDR2 FQNEAQ (reference sequence). The CDR3 nucleotides are TGTGCCAGCAGCTTAGCACAGGGGAACACTGAAGCTTTCTTT. Amino acid sequence: CASSLAQGNTEAFF. The variable domain in full, completed from reference TRBV7-9 and TRBJ1-1, reads DTGVSQNPRHKITKRGQNVTFRCDPISEHNRLYWYRQTLGQGPEFLTYFQNEAQLEKSRLLSDRFSAERPKGSFSTLEIQRTEQGDSAMYLCASSLAQGNTEAFFGQGTRLTVV.

The chain has TRBV28 and TRBJ2-3, with TRBD1 matching over 8 bases. The V gene's germline CDR1 is MDHEN and CDR2 SYDVKM. The CDR3 spans 14 residues. V lost 7 bases and J lost 5; bases outside the gene matches: 8. CDR3 protein: CASNPRGRGDTQYF. The CDR3, as DNA: TGTGCCAGCAATCCCAGGGGGCGAGGAGATACGCAGTATTTT. Supplemented by reference TRBV28 and TRBJ2-3, the full variable domain reads DVKVTQSSRYLVKRTGEKVFLECVQDMDHENMFWYRQDPGLGLRLIYFSYDVKMKEKGDIPEGYSVSREKKERFSLILESASTNQTSMYLCASNPRGRGDTQYFGPGTRLTVL.

J is TRBJ2-1 and V is TRBV4-2; 7 bases are shared with TRBD2. This CDR3 region has 13 residues. CDR1 and CDR2 from the germline V gene are LGHNA and YNFKEQ. After removal of 1 base from V and 7 bases from J, the junction contained 1 base not matched to a gene. CDR3 bases: TGTGCCAGCAGCCAAGGGGGGGGGAATGAGCAGTTCTTC. Protein sequence: CASSQGGGNEQFF.

This sequence joins TRBV29-1 and TRBJ1-1; no reliable D call. Germline V gene data show CDR1 as SQVTM and CDR2 as ANQGSEA. The CDR3 length is 8 residues. Trimming removed 3 bases from V and 13 bases from J, with 6 bases in between. For the CDR3, the DNA is TGCAGCGTTGACCGGGGTTTCTTT. It encodes CSVDRGFF.

This clone was picked up one time. This chain joins TRBV10-3 and TRBJ2-7; D is unclear. The germline CDR1 and CDR2 sequences are ENHRY and SYGVKD. The V end lost 7 bases, the J end lost 0 bases, and 13 bases lay between the germline ends. The CDR3 length is 14 residues. The CDR3 DNA follows: TGTGCCATCACCCCCGGGTCTCGCTCCTACGAGCAGTACTTC. The encoded protein is CAITPGSRSYEQYF.

V and J are TRBV16 and TRBJ1-1; TRBD1 matches at 8 bases. The germline gives CDR1 KGHSY, CDR2 FQNENV. The J segment lost 0 bases and the V segment lost 2 bases, leaving 2 bases of the junction unmatched. The CDR3 sequence is 15 residues long. The CDR3 reads CASSQGQGMNTEAFF. DNA of the CDR3: TGTGCCAGCAGCCAAGGACAGGGCATGAACACTGAAGCTTTCTTT.

The chain is built from TRBV19 and TRBJ1-5; D call uncertain. The germline V and J ends were trimmed by 3 bases and 3 bases, with 12 bases remaining between them. There are 15 residues in the CDR3. Germline loops: CDR1 LNHDA, CDR2 SQIVND (reference sequence). Written as DNA, the CDR3 is TGTGCCAGTAGTATGGTGGCAAACACCAATCAGCCCCAGCATTTT. It yields the protein CASSMVANTNQPQHF.

The V and J genes are TRBV9 and TRBJ2-3; weak D call: TRBD2 (6 bases). The ends were cut back, 2 bases at V and 0 bases at J, with 10 bases in the middle. The V gene's germline CDR1 is SGDLS and CDR2 YYNGEE. This CDR3 contains 15 residues. This chain's CDR3 is CASSVSGASTDTQYF. CDR3 coding DNA: TGTGCCAGCAGCGTTTCGGGAGCTAGCACAGATACGCAGTATTTT.

The chain employs TRBV6-5 and TRBJ2-7; TRBD1 matches 11 bases. J gave up 6 bases and V 5 bases, and 6 bases lay outside the gene matches. CDR1 MNHEY and CDR2 SVGAGI come from the germline V gene. The CDR3 length is 14 residues. In DNA, the CDR3 is TGTGCCAGCAGTGGGGACAGGGGGGCGGGCGAGCAGTACTTC. Translating it yields CASSGDRGAGEQYF.

With regard to this clone: The CDR3 does not end in the conserved phenylalanine or tryptophan, so this is likely a read error. Because the CDR3's place on the DNA is in doubt, the DNA is left out and the CDR3 is given as listed by TCRdb. The chain joins TRBV10-1 to TRBJ2-7; TRBD1, the table's D call, lacks a check against the DNA. Germline CDR1 and CDR2: WNHNN and SYGVQD (reference sequence). The CDR3 is 12 amino acids long, termini counted. CDR3 region: CASSSGTGAPKI.

The rearrangement uses TRBV5-1 and TRBJ1-1; a weak D match, TRBD1 (6 bases). V lost 0 bases and J 1 base, leaving 7 bases between the germline ends. The CDR3 is 14 residues long. Per the germline V gene, CDR1 is SGHRS and CDR2 is YFSETQ. The DNA of the CDR3 is TGCGCCAGCAGCTTGGACAGGGCGAACACTGAAGCTTTCTTT. Translated, it gives CASSLDRANTEAFF.

The CDR3 here is CASSVEPAGVYEQYF. CDR3 bases: TGTGCCAGCAGCGTAGAGCCAGCGGGAGTCTACGAGCAGTACTTC. This chain joins TRBV9 and TRBJ2-7, with TRBD2 matching over 8 bases. Trimming cost V 0 bases and J 3 bases; bases outside gene matches: 5. CDR3 size: 15 residues. The V gene's germline CDR1 is SGDLS and CDR2 YYNGEE.

This clone is judged medium-sized. The chain couples TRBV27 to TRBJ2-6, with D hard to call. V was trimmed by 5 bases and J by 0 bases, leaving 11 bases between them. The CDR3 loop spans 16 amino acids. Germline CDR1 reads MNHEY; CDR2 reads SMNVEV (reference sequence). CDR3 sequence (DNA): TGTGCCAGCAGTACCGGTCGAGTCTCTGGGGCCAACGTCCTGACTTTC. It yields the protein CASSTGRVSGANVLTF.

The chain carries TRBV28 and TRBJ1-2; tentative D call: TRBD1 (6 bases). Germline CDR1 and CDR2: MDHEN and SYDVKM. The CDR3 extends over 16 amino acids. The V and J ends lost 5 bases and 0 bases respectively, with 16 bases between them. The CDR3 here is CASSPVGGPANYGYTF. The CDR3 region has the DNA TGTGCCAGCAGTCCGGTCGGGGGGCCAGCTAACTATGGCTACACCTTC.

The chain combines TRBV11-2 with TRBJ2-7, with 8 bases fitting TRBD1. V lost 5 bases, J lost 2 bases, and 5 bases stayed unmatched. This CDR3 is built from 14 residues. CDR1 is SGHAT and CDR2 is FQNNGV in the germline V gene. In nucleotides, the CDR3 is TGTGCCAGCAGCCCCGACAGGGGAACCTACGAGCAGTACTTC. Encoded protein: CASSPDRGTYEQYF.

The rearrangement links TRBV27 to TRBJ2-7, with 7 bases lining up with TRBD2. CDR3 length: 17 amino acids. Germline CDR1 and CDR2: MNHEY and SMNVEV (reference sequence). Germline trimming cut 1 base from V and 5 bases from J; bases unmatched to any gene: 14. CDR3: CASSLWADGGSVHEQYF. The CDR3 DNA sequence: TGTGCCAGCAGTTTATGGGCAGATGGCGGGAGTGTCCACGAGCAGTACTTC.

V is TRBV9 and J is TRBJ2-3; a weak D match, TRBD2 (6 bases). This CDR3 contains 16 residues. Trimming pared 0 bases from V and 5 bases from J, leaving 16 bases between. Germline CDR1 is SGDLS and CDR2 is YYNGEE. This CDR3 reads CASSVVPEGLGDTQYF. CDR3 coding DNA: TGTGCCAGCAGCGTAGTTCCGGAGGGGTTGGGAGATACGCAGTATTTT.

The CDR3 region is CASSKDQGLSTDTQYF. The CDR3 nucleotides are TGTGCCAGCAGCAAGGACCAGGGGCTAAGCACAGATACGCAGTATTTT. This rearrangement joins TRBV5-5 to TRBJ2-3; perhaps TRBD1 as D (6 bases). The CDR3 runs 16 residues. Trimming pared 4 bases from V and 0 bases from J, leaving 15 bases between. CDR1 and CDR2 from the germline V gene are SGHKS and YYEKEE (reference sequence).

V gene TRBV6-1 combines with J gene TRBJ1-1, with D unclear. Looked up from germline, CDR1 is MNHNS and CDR2 is SASEGT. Trimming cost V 5 bases and J 2 bases, with 3 bases left between them. This CDR3 contains 11 residues. In nucleotides, the CDR3 is TGTGCCAGCAGTCCAAACACTGAAGCTTTCTTT. Protein sequence: CASSPNTEAFF.

DNA of the CDR3: TGTGCCAGCACCAACAGGGACGAGCAGTACTTC. This sequence encodes CASTNRDEQYF. The chain has TRBV6-5 and TRBJ2-7, with D possibly being TRBD1 (6 bases). The ends were cut back, 7 bases at V and 5 bases at J, with 9 bases in the middle. In germline, CDR1 is MNHEY, CDR2 SVGAGI. The CDR3 is made up of 11 amino acids.

This sequence joins TRBV2 and TRBJ2-1, with 8 bases aligning to TRBD2. The CDR3 loop spans 19 amino acids. Germline lookup yields CDR1 SNHLY and CDR2 FYNNEI. Trimming removed 2 bases from V and 4 bases from J; junction bases left unmatched: 16. The CDR3 DNA follows: TGTGCCAGCAGTGAAAGTTTGAGGGCGGCTAGCGGGCTTTACAATGAGCAGTTCTTC. This codes for CASSESLRAASGLYNEQFF. Combining the CDR3 with reference TRBV2 and TRBJ2-1 gives the whole variable domain EPEVTQTPSHQVTQMGQEVILRCVPISNHLYFYWYRQILGQKVEFLVSFYNNEISEKSEIFDDQFSVERPDGSNFTLKIRSTKLEDSAMYFCASSESLRAASGLYNEQFFGPGTRLTVL.